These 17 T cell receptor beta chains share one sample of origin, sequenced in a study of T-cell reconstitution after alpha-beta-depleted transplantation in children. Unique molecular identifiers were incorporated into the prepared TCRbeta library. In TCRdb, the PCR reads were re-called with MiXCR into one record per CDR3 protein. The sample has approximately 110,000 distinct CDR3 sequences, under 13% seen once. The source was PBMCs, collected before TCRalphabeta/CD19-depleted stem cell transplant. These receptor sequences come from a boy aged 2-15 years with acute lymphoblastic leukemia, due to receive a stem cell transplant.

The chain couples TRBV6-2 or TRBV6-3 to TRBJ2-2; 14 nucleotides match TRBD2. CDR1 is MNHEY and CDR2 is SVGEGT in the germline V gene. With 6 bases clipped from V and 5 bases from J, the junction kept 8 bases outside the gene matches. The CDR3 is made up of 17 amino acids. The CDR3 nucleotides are TGTGCCAGCAGCTGGACTAGCGGGAGGTATAAAACCGGGGAGCTGTTTTTT. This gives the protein CASSWTSGRYKTGELFF.

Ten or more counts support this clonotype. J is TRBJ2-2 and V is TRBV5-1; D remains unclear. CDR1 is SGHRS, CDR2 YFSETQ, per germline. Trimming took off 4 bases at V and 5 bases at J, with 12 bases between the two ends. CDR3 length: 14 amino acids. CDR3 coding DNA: TGCGCCAGCAGCCGCTCTGGGGATACCGGGGAGCTGTTTTTT. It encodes CASSRSGDTGELFF. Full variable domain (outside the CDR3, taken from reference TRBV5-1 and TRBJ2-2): KAGVTQTPRYLIKTRGQQVTLSCSPISGHRSVSWYQQTPGQGLQFLFEYFSETQRNKGNFPGRFSGRQFSNSRSEMNVSTLELGDSALYLCASSRSGDTGELFFGEGSRLTVL.

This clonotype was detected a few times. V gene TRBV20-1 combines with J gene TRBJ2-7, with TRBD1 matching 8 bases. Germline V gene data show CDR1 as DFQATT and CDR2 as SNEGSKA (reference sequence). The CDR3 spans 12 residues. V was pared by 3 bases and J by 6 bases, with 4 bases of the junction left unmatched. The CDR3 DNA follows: TGCAGTGCTAGGGACAGGGTGGCCGAGCAGTACTTC. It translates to CSARDRVAEQYF.

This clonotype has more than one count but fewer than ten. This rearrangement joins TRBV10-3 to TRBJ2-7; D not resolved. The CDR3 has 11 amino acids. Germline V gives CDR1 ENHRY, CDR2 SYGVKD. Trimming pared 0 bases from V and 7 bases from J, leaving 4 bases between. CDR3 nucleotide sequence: TGTGCCATCAGTGAGTCGAGTGAGCAGTACTTC. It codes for CAISESSEQYF.

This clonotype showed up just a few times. CDR3 residues: CATSSQMNTEAFF. The CDR3 bases are TGTGCCACCAGCAGCCAGATGAACACTGAAGCTTTCTTT. The chain recombines TRBV15 with TRBJ1-1; D unclear. The germline V gene has CDR1 LNHNV and CDR2 YYDKDF (reference sequence). The CDR3 length is 13 residues. V gave up 3 bases and J gave up 0 bases, with 5 bases separating them.

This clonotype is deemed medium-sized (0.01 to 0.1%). CDR3 DNA sequence: TGTGCCAGCCCCTCGGGGCAGGGGTGGATTAATGAGCAGTTCTTC. Its protein product is CASPSGQGWINEQFF. The rearrangement links TRBV2 to TRBJ2-1, with D possibly TRBD1 on 6 matching bases. The CDR3 consists of 15 residues. Germline V gene lookup returns CDR1 SNHLY and CDR2 FYNNEI. V lost 8 bases, J lost 7 bases, and 21 bases lay in between.

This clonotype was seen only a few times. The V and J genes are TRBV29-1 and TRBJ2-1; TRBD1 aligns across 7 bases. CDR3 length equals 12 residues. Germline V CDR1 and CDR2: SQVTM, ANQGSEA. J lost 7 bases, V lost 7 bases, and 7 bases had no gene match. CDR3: CSALTGPNEQFF. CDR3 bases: TGCAGCGCCTTGACAGGGCCAAATGAGCAGTTCTTC.

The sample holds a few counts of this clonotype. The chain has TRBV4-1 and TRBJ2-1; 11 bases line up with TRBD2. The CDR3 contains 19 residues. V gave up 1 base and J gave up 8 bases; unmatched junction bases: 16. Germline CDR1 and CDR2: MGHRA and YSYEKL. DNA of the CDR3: TGCGCCAGCAGCCAAGCACTAGCGGGAGAATCAGTAATCTCGGATGAGCAGTTCTTC. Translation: CASSQALAGESVISDEQFF.

CDR3 amino acids: CASSFKTPGTEAFF. The CDR3 DNA reads TGCGCCAGCAGCTTCAAGACTCCGGGGACTGAAGCTTTCTTT. The V call is TRBV5-1, the J call TRBJ1-1, with unresolved D. Deletions cut 2 bases from V and 5 bases from J, with 13 bases between. This CDR3 is 14 amino acids long. Germline assignment: CDR1 SGHRS and CDR2 YFSETQ.

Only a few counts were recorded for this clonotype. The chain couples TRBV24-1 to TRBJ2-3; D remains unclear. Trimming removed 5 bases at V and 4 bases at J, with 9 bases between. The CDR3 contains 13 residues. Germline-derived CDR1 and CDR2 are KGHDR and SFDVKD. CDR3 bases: TGTGCCACCAGTGGCCCGGGTTCAGATACGCAGTATTTT. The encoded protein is CATSGPGSDTQYF.

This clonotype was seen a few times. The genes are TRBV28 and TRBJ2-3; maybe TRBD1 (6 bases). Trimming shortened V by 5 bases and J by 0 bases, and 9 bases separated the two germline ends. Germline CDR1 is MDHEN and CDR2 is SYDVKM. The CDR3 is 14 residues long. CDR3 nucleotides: TGTGCCAGCAGTCAGGGGTATAGCACAGATACGCAGTATTTT. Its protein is CASSQGYSTDTQYF.

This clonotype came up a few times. The CDR3, as DNA: TGCAGTGCTGGGGACAAGGCTTCGCCCCAGCATTTT. Translating gives CSAGDKASPQHF. The V call is TRBV20-1, the J call TRBJ1-5; TRBD1 is a possible D gene (6 bases). Trimming took 5 bases from V and 9 from J, leaving 14 bases between them. CDR1 DFQATT and CDR2 SNEGSKA come from the germline V gene (reference sequence). There are 12 residues in the CDR3.

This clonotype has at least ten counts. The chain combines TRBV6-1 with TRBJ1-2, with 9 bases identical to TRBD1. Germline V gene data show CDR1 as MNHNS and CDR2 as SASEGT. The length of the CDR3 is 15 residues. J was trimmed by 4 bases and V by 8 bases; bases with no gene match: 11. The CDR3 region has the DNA TGTGCCAGCGGGAAACAGGGGGCGGCGACCTATGGCTACACCTTC. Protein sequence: CASGKQGAATYGYTF.

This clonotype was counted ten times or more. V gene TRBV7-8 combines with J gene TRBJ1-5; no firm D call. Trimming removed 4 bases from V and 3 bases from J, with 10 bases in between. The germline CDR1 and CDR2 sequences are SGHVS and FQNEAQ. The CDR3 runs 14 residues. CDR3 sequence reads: CASSSGGSNQPQHF. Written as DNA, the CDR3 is TGTGCCAGCAGCTCCGGAGGGTCCAATCAGCCCCAGCATTTT.

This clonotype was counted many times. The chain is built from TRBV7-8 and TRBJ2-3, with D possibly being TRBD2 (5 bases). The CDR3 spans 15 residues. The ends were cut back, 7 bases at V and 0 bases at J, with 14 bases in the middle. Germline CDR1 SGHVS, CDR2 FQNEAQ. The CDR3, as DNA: TGTGCCAGCATCTTGAGGGAAATAAGCACAGATACGCAGTATTTT. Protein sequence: CASILREISTDTQYF.

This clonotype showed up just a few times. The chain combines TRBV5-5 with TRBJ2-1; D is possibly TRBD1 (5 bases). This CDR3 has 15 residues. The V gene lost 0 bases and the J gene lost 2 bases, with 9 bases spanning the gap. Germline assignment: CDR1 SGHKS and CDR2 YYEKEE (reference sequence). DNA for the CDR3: TGTGCCAGCAGCTTGGGCCAGGGCACCTACAATGAGCAGTTCTTC. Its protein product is CASSLGQGTYNEQFF.

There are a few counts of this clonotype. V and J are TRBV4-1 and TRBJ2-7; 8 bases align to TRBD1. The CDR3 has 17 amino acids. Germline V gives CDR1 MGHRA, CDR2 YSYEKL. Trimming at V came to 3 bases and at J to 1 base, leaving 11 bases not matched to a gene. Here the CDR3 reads CASSHPDRGPLSYEQYF. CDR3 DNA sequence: TGCGCCAGCAGCCACCCAGACAGGGGACCCCTTTCCTACGAGCAGTACTTC.